Following are 23 T cell receptor beta chains from one sample sequenced in a study of shared clonotypes between healthy human individuals. Positive CCR7 selection of CD45RO-negative cells yielded the naive CD8 cells, and terminally differentiated effector memory CD45RA+ cells were excluded. Sequencing used immunoSEQ multiplex PCR; TCRdb keeps in-frame clones, though not all of them. The repertoire includes 760,000 or so clones, 95% to 97% of them detected once, and approximately 0.2% sits in the top ten. What was sequenced was naive CD8+ T cells sorted from blood. These receptor sequences come from a man aged 25-40 years in good health.

The chain has TRBV6-5 and TRBJ2-5, with a possible D match to TRBD1 (6 bases). Trimming stripped 5 bases from V and 5 bases from J, with 18 bases between. Germline-derived CDR1 and CDR2 are MNHEY and SVGAGI. This CDR3 is 15 amino acids long. The CDR3 sequence: CASSPFTTGTETQYF. CDR3 sequence (DNA): TGTGCCAGCAGTCCATTCACAACAGGGACGGAGACCCAGTACTTC.

A remark on this clone: Other DNA sequences within the sample encode an identical CDR3. The chain links TRBV7-9 to TRBJ2-5; unclear D gene. The germline V gene encodes CDR1 SEHNR and CDR2 FQNEAQ (reference sequence). The CDR3 is 11 amino acids. V lost 7 bases and J lost 4, with 7 bases in between. CDR3 nucleotides: TGTGCCAGCACCCTAGGAGAGACCCAGTACTTC. Translation gives CASTLGETQYF.

V is TRBV27 and J is TRBJ2-1; 12 bases agree with TRBD2. Germline V CDR1 and CDR2: MNHEY, SMNVEV (reference sequence). Trimming took 1 base from V and 4 from J; bases not matched to a gene: 8. This CDR3 has 18 amino acids. The CDR3 here is CASSLWGWLAGGYNEQFF. In DNA form, the CDR3 reads TGTGCCAGCAGTTTATGGGGCTGGCTAGCGGGAGGGTACAATGAGCAGTTCTTC.

CDR3 nucleotide sequence: TGCGCCAGCAGACCGGAGGGACAGGGGCCCCAATCCGGAAACATTCAGTACTTC. Translated, it gives CASRPEGQGPQSGNIQYF. The rearrangement links TRBV4-1 to TRBJ2-4; 10 bases are shared with TRBD1. The CDR3 loop spans 18 amino acids. Trimming removed 6 bases from V and 6 bases from J; junction bases left unmatched: 17. Per the germline V gene, CDR1 is MGHRA and CDR2 is YSYEKL.

This clone was seen just once. The chain is built from TRBV4-3 and TRBJ2-2; TRBD2 matches 8 bases. V was clipped by 4 bases and J by 8 bases; unmatched bases: 3. The CDR3 totals 13 residues. The germline V gene has CDR1 LGHNA and CDR2 YSLEER. CDR3 sequence reads: CASSRRGRGELFF. The CDR3 coding sequence is TGCGCCAGCAGCCGACGCGGGAGGGGGGAGCTGTTTTTT.

J is TRBJ2-7 and V is TRBV19, with TRBD2 matching over 10 bases. This CDR3 comprises 14 residues. Germline V gene sequence: CDR1 LNHDA, CDR2 SQIVND (reference sequence). The junction had 5 bases not matched to a gene; V was cut back by 5 bases and J by 4 bases. The CDR3 DNA reads TGTGCCAGTAGTGGGGCTAGCGGGAGTTACGAGCAGTACTTC. Protein sequence: CASSGASGSYEQYF.

This rearrangement joins TRBV27 to TRBJ2-7; D assignment may be TRBD1 or TRBD2 (5 bases each). The CDR3 is 13 residues long. Between the trimmed V and J ends, which lost 3 bases and 5 bases, there was a span of 11 bases. The V gene's germline CDR1 is MNHEY and CDR2 SMNVEV (reference sequence). The CDR3 region has the DNA TGTGCCAGCAGTTTGTGGGGGAGTGACGAGCAGTACTTC. It yields the protein CASSLWGSDEQYF.

J is TRBJ2-1 and V is TRBV7-3, with TRBD2 matching 7 bases. This CDR3 contains 15 residues. CDR1 and CDR2 from the germline V gene are SGHTA and FQGTGA. Unmatched junction bases numbered 5, after V lost 0 bases and J lost 6 bases. Written as DNA, the CDR3 is TGTGCCAGCAGCTTAACCCTAGCGGTTATCAATGAGCAGTTCTTC. Its protein is CASSLTLAVINEQFF. The full variable domain, completed using reference TRBV7-3 and TRBJ2-1, is GAGVSQTPSNKVTEKGKYVELRCDPISGHTALYWYRQSLGQGPEFLIYFQGTGAADDSGLPNDRFFAVRPEGSVSTLKIQRTERGDSAVYLCASSLTLAVINEQFFGPGTRLTVL.

The chain carries TRBV7-6 and TRBJ2-7; D may be TRBD1 (5 bases). V was shortened by 5 bases and J by 3 bases, with 11 bases between the two germline ends. CDR1 and CDR2 (germline): SGHVS, FNYEAQ. The CDR3 extends over 13 amino acids. CDR3 nucleotides: TGTGCCAGCAGCCCGACAGTCAGCTACGAGCAGTACTTC. Translating gives CASSPTVSYEQYF.

The rearrangement uses TRBV7-2 and TRBJ1-1; D gene unclear. The V gene's germline CDR1 is SGHTA and CDR2 FQGNSA. Deletions cut 3 bases from V and 4 bases from J, with 12 bases between. There are 14 residues in the CDR3. The CDR3 here is CASSFTDLPTEAFF. CDR3 DNA sequence: TGTGCCAGCAGCTTTACCGACCTCCCCACTGAAGCTTTCTTT.

The chain employs TRBV7-9 and TRBJ2-7, with 10 bases identical to TRBD1. Germline-derived CDR1 and CDR2 are SEHNR and FQNEAQ (reference sequence). The CDR3 sequence is 16 residues long. V was clipped by 1 base and J by 4 bases; unmatched bases: 7. This chain's CDR3 is CASSLGVGTGVYEQYF. CDR3 bases: TGTGCCAGCAGCTTAGGGGTAGGGACAGGGGTTTACGAGCAGTACTTC.

The rearrangement uses TRBV2 and TRBJ2-3; 7 positions match TRBD2. The trim removed 0 bases at V and 3 bases at J, leaving 6 bases unmatched. This CDR3 spans 16 amino acids. Germline V gene lookup returns CDR1 SNHLY and CDR2 FYNNEI. CDR3 nucleotide sequence: TGTGCCAGCAGTGAAGCGCGTCTAGCGGAGACAGATACGCAGTATTTT. It encodes CASSEARLAETDTQYF.

The chain has TRBV6-4 and TRBJ2-1; D is perhaps TRBD2 (5 bases). Trimming left V 0 bases short and J 7 bases short, with 16 bases between. Germline lookup yields CDR1 MRHNA and CDR2 SNTAGT. The CDR3 length is 16 residues. The CDR3 DNA is TGTGCCAGCAGTGACTCTCGGGGATATAGGAGAAATGAGCAGTTCTTC. It yields the protein CASSDSRGYRRNEQFF.

This clone was counted once. The chain has TRBV28 and TRBJ2-5; D is perhaps TRBD1 (5 bases). This CDR3 is 14 amino acids long. The germline V gene encodes CDR1 MDHEN and CDR2 SYDVKM. Trimming stripped 6 bases from V and 0 bases from J, with 11 bases between. As DNA, the CDR3 is TGTGCCAGCAGGCCGGCAGGGTACCAAGAGACCCAGTACTTC. Its translation is CASRPAGYQETQYF. Full variable domain (missing parts from reference TRBV28 and TRBJ2-5): DVKVTQSSRYLVKRTGEKVFLECVQDMDHENMFWYRQDPGLGLRLIYFSYDVKMKEKGDIPEGYSVSREKKERFSLILESASTNQTSMYLCASRPAGYQETQYFGPGTRLLVL.

CDR3 protein: CASPGGASPNEQFF. CDR3 DNA: TGTGCCAGCCCGGGGGGAGCATCCCCCAATGAGCAGTTCTTC. The rearrangement uses TRBV2 and TRBJ2-1; 7 positions match TRBD2. The length of the CDR3 is 14 residues. Per germline, CDR1 SNHLY and CDR2 FYNNEI. Losses at the gene ends were 8 bases for V and 6 bases for J; bases not matched to a gene: 10.

The rearrangement uses TRBV29-1 and TRBJ2-2, with D perhaps TRBD1 (6 bases). The CDR3 loop spans 15 amino acids. CDR1 and CDR2 from the germline V gene are SQVTM and ANQGSEA. Trimming left V 2 bases short and J 5 bases short, with 15 bases between. The CDR3 reads CSVEWLGARTGELFF. For the CDR3, the DNA is TGCAGCGTTGAATGGTTGGGGGCAAGGACCGGGGAGCTGTTTTTT.

The V call is TRBV5-1, the J call TRBJ2-1; D gene ambiguous. V lost 6 bases, J lost 10 bases, and 17 bases lay in between. Germline V gives CDR1 SGHRS, CDR2 YFSETQ. CDR3 size: 13 residues. The CDR3 region has the DNA TGCGCCAGCACTTCGAGCTTATTAGACGAGCAGTTCTTC. Translation: CASTSSLLDEQFF.

This clone was found a few times. V gene TRBV11-2 combines with J gene TRBJ2-7; the match to TRBD2 covers 12 bases. Germline CDR1 reads SGHAT; CDR2 reads FQNNGV. V was pared by 5 bases and J by 4 bases, with 6 bases of the junction left unmatched. The CDR3 is 15 residues long. This CDR3 reads CASSLGLAGTYEQYF. CDR3 nucleotide sequence: TGTGCCAGCAGCCTTGGACTAGCGGGAACTTACGAGCAGTACTTC.

V usage is TRBV5-6 and J usage is TRBJ2-3, with D possibly being TRBD1 or TRBD2 (6 bases each). Germline V lookup: CDR1 SGHDT, CDR2 YYEEEE. CDR3 length equals 15 residues. The germline V and J ends were trimmed by 4 bases and 11 bases, with 23 bases remaining between them. In DNA form, the CDR3 reads TGTGCCAGCAGCCCCCGAGGGGGGATAGGCCAGGGGCAGTATTTT. Translating it yields CASSPRGGIGQGQYF.

Remarks on this clone: Other DNA sequences in the sample encode the same CDR3. The chain couples TRBV9 to TRBJ2-7; D unclear. The CDR3 extends over 14 amino acids. Germline V gene data show CDR1 as SGDLS and CDR2 as YYNGEE. V was trimmed by 2 bases and J by 3 bases, leaving 12 bases between them. Here the CDR3 DNA reads TGTGCCAGCAGCGTTGGTGGCAGTAACTACGAGCAGTACTTC. As protein: CASSVGGSNYEQYF.

The V and J genes are TRBV6-1 and TRBJ1-5; D remains unclear. The germline V gene has CDR1 MNHNS and CDR2 SASEGT. The V gene lost 0 bases and the J gene lost 4 bases, with 7 bases spanning the gap. This CDR3 is 14 amino acids long. The CDR3 is CASSEAYRNQPQHF. CDR3 sequence (DNA): TGTGCCAGCAGTGAAGCGTACCGGAATCAGCCCCAGCATTTT.

The rearrangement joins TRBV19 to TRBJ2-7; 7 nucleotides match TRBD2. Germline CDR1 is LNHDA and CDR2 is SQIVND (reference sequence). The CDR3 length is 14 residues. Losses at the gene ends were 11 bases for V and 3 bases for J; bases not matched to a gene: 13. The DNA of the CDR3 is TGTGCCTCCCGATGGGCCGCGGGGGACTACGAGCAGTACTTC. Translated, it gives CASRWAAGDYEQYF. Supplemented by reference TRBV19 and TRBJ2-7, the full variable domain reads DGGITQSPKYLFRKEGQNVTLSCEQNLNHDAMYWYRQDPGQGLRLIYYSQIVNDFQKGDIAEGYSVSREKKESFPLTVTSAQKNPTAFYLCASRWAAGDYEQYFGPGTRLTVT.

This chain joins TRBV18 and TRBJ2-1; 8 nucleotides match TRBD1. The CDR3 has 15 residues. Germline lookup yields CDR1 KGHSH and CDR2 LQKENI. The junction had 3 bases not matched to a gene; V was cut back by 2 bases and J by 3 bases. The CDR3 reads CASSPNRGDYNEQFF. The CDR3 region has the DNA TGTGCCAGCTCACCAAACAGGGGGGACTACAATGAGCAGTTCTTC.